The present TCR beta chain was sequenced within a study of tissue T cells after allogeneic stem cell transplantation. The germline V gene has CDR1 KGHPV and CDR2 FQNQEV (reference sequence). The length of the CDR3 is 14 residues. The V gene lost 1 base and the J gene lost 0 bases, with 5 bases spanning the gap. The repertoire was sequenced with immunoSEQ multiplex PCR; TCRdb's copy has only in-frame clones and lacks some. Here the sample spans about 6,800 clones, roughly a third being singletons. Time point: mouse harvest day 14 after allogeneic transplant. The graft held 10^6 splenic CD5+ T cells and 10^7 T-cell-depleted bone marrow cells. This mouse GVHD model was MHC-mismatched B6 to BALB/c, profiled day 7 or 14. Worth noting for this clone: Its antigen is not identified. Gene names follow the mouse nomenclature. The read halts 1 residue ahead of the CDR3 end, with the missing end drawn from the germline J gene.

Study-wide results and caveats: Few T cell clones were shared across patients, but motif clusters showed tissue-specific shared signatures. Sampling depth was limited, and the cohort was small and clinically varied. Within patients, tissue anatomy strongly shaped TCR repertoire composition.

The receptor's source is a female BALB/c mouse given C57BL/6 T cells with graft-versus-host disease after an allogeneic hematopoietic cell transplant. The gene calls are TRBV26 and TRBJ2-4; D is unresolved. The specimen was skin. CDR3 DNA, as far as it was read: TGTGCCAGCAGTCTGTGGGGTAGTCAAAACACCTTGTAC. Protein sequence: CASSLWGSQNTLY. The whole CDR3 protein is CASSLWGSQNTLYF.